The clone carrying this T cell receptor (beta chain) was detected only a few times. Its antigen remains unknown. The PCR employed 60 Vbeta primers together with 13 Jbeta primers. Libraries were prepared by immunoSEQ multiplex PCR; TCRdb keeps only in-frame clonotypes and omits some of them. The data contain about 220,000 clones, approximately 82% of them singletons. The data derive from a study of cytomegalovirus exposure and HLA in healthy donors. General study points: Presence/absence analyses supposed approximately even sequencing depth among donors. Some TCR beta chains (about 180 of them) were listed as cytomegalovirus-associated. Rare TCR sequences predominated, though certain public TCRs were found in many donors.

The CDR3 spans 14 residues. The germline gives CDR1 MDHEN, CDR2 SYDVKM. J lost 6 bases, V lost 6 bases, and 10 bases had no gene match. V and J are TRBV28 and TRBJ1-2; 7 nucleotides agree with TRBD1. The specimen was PBMCs. The TCR sequence derives from a man aged 18 to 30 in good health and CMV-seronegative. Here the CDR3 DNA reads TGTGCCAGCAGCCCACGGGACAGATGGAATGGCTACACCTTC. It codes for CASSPRDRWNGYTF.